Reported below is one T cell receptor (beta chain). The antigen is not known. This sample is part of a study of identical twins. Notes on the study in general: Invariant MAIT and iNKT cells are populations that could partly confound zero-insertion analyses.

This CDR3 region has 12 residues. Trimming removed 6 bases from V and 2 bases from J, with 8 bases in between. Germline values: CDR1 DFQATT, CDR2 SNEGSKA (reference sequence). Using its own MiXCR run on the 5' RACE reads, TCRdb lists one record per CDR3 protein. The data show 600,000 to 800,000 distinct CDR3 sequences, less than 25% seen once. This sample was also put to use in a study of T cells expressing NK-cell markers. That paper notes: All TCR beta repertoires analysed originated from sorted CD3+CD56+NKG2C+, CD3+CD56+NKG2C- and CD3+CD56-NKG2C+ T cells.

The sequence was collected from a woman aged 18-29 years in good health. The sequenced sample consisted of PBMCs. The chain recombines TRBV20-1 with TRBJ2-1, with no clear D. The CDR3 nucleotides read TGCAGTGCAGCCGGACCCTACAATGAGCAGTTCTTC. Its protein is CSAAGPYNEQFF.